This T cell receptor (beta chain) was captured by sequencing in a study of CD8+ T cells in alopecia areata. Study information: Severity of treated patients was scored by affected scalp percentage. General study results and limits: For patients receiving tofacitinib, scalp clonality and expanded CD8+ clones among the top 100 significantly decreased. Greater clonality was observed in lesional scalp samples, especially alopecia totalis/universalis, versus normal scalp. One nonresponder makes the tie between baseline CD8+ expansion and response uncertain.

CDR1 LNHNV and CDR2 YYDKDF come from the germline V gene (reference sequence). V was clipped by 0 bases and J by 16 bases, with 15 bases between them. The CDR3 totals 13 residues. Note on this clone: Its specificity is not known.

The treatment denotes: oral pan-JAK inhibitor, 5-10 mg twice daily. RNA, once extracted, was reverse transcribed into cDNA for use as the sequencing template. Data came from immunoSEQ multiplex PCR; TCRdb stores just in-frame clones and leaves some out. The sample comprises fewer than 250,000 clones, 35% to 40% of which are singletons, and just under 0.5% rests with the top ten. This receptor was obtained from a human donor with alopecia areata. The rearrangement uses TRBV15 and TRBJ1-4; no clear D gene. Source: CD4+ T cells sorted from blood, taken at approximately week 34, from a patient treated with tofacitinib. The CDR3 DNA reads TGTGCCACCAGCAGAGATCGAACAGCTTGGGCGTTTTTT. It codes for CATSRDRTAWAFF.